This entry describes one TCR beta chain. Its antigen is undetermined. The ends were cut back, 3 bases at V and 4 bases at J, with 10 bases in the middle. Germline V gene data show CDR1 as SGHNT and CDR2 as YYREEE (reference sequence). The CDR3 runs to 13 residues. PCR was performed a second time for 7 to 11 cycles using a sample-barcoded 5' primer and a J-beta primer mix. There were at least 2.5 million CDR3-containing paired-end reads obtained from each sample. TCRdb used MiXCR to reprocess the 5' RACE reads, holding one entry per CDR3 protein. Among around 1,100,000 distinct CDR3 sequences listed, 35% to 45% were seen once. The data derive from a study of blood T cells in healthy people across ages. Study-level information: About one barcoded TCR beta cDNA was captured per two T cells.

Study-wide results and limits: Age advanced and TCR beta diversity per million T cells fell, roughly linearly.

This TCR was sampled from a man aged 18 to 29 in good health. The rearrangement joins TRBV5-4 to TRBJ1-2, with D hard to call. Material: blood. The CDR3: CASSWTGFYGYTF. The CDR3 region has the DNA TGTGCCAGCAGCTGGACGGGATTCTATGGCTACACCTTC.